This T cell receptor (beta chain) was retrieved from a study of blood T cell repertoires in COVID-19. About the research overall: Sites across the United States, Italy and Spain contributed samples from acute and convalescent COVID-19. T cells, B-cell-depleted T cells, or PBMCs supplied cDNA or gDNA.

This clone was detected only once. The CDR3 spans 13 residues. Trimming cost V 6 bases and J 5 bases; bases outside gene matches: 7. Per germline, CDR1 MNHEY and CDR2 SVGAGI. Authors' analysis steps: It was from reference gene primer amplification that nucleated cell counts were estimated. Produced via immunoSEQ multiplex PCR; TCRdb's table is partial and in-frame only. V and J calls and clone size are given by that table; D and trimming were obtained from the DNA. The sample gives 150,000 to 200,000 clones, roughly 80% of which show up once; roughly 17% is in the top ten. This receptor was obtained from a man aged 55 to 70 with active or convalescent COVID-19. Sequenced sample: peripheral blood. The rearrangement links TRBV6-5 to TRBJ2-7; TRBD2 aligns across 7 bases. The CDR3 nucleotides are TGTGCCAGCAGGGGGGGGATCGGGAACGAGCAGTACTTC. Translation gives CASRGGIGNEQYF.